The text below deals with one TCR beta chain. This CDR3 contains 15 residues. V dropped 3 bases and J dropped 5; count of bases not matched to a gene: 6. Germline CDR1 is SGHRS and CDR2 is YFSETQ. Study processing details: The authors estimated nucleated cell counts from reference gene primer amplification. Clones were read by immunoSEQ multiplex PCR, and TCRdb kept only the in-frame ones, dropping some. V and J calls and clone size are copied from that table; D and trimming were computed from the DNA. Of 65,000 to 95,000 clones in the sample, about 91% were seen once. This specimen belongs to a study of blood T cell repertoires in COVID-19. Study information: Acute-phase and convalescent COVID-19 samples originated in the United States, Italy and Spain. The analysed material was cDNA or gDNA that came from T cells, B-cell-depleted T cells, or PBMCs.

This receptor was obtained from a man older than 75 with acute or convalescent COVID-19. The genes are TRBV5-1 and TRBJ2-5; 11 nucleotides line up with TRBD2. Material: peripheral blood. As DNA, the CDR3 is TGCGCCAGCAGCTGGATAGCGGGGGGGCGGGAGACCCAGTACTTC. Amino acid sequence: CASSWIAGGRETQYF. Supplemented by reference TRBV5-1 and TRBJ2-5, the full variable domain reads KAGVTQTPRYLIKTRGQQVTLSCSPISGHRSVSWYQQTPGQGLQFLFEYFSETQRNKGNFPGRFSGRQFSNSRSEMNVSTLELGDSALYLCASSWIAGGRETQYFGPGTRLLVL.